Described below is a single T cell receptor (beta chain) sequence and its context. The data are from a study of blood T cell repertoires in COVID-19. With 8 bases clipped from V and 7 bases from J, the junction kept 19 bases outside the gene matches. The CDR3 is 17 residues long. CDR1 MDHEN and CDR2 SYDVKM come from the germline V gene. Only in-frame clones appear in the TCRdb table, and some are missing; sequencing was by immunoSEQ multiplex PCR. The sample includes some 270,000 clones, 70% to 85% of them seen just once. The sequencing sample was made of peripheral blood. The chain joins TRBV28 to TRBJ2-1, with TRBD1 matching over 8 bases. The receptor comes from a human donor with COVID-19, enrolled during active disease. The donor label of this sample is uncertain. The CDR3 region has the DNA TGTGCCAGCGGACCTTTGGACAGGGCCTTCCAAGGGAATGAGCAGTTCTTC. This codes for CASGPLDRAFQGNEQFF.